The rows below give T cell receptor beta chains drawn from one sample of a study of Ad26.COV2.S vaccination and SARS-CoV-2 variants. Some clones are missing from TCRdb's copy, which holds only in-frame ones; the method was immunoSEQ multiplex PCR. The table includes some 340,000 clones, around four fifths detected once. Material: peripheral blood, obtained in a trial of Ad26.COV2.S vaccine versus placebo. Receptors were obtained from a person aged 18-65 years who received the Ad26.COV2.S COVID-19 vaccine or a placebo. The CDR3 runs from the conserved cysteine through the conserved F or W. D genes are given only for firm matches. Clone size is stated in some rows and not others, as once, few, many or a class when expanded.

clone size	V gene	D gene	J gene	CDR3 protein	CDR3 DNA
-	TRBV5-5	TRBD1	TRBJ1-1	CASSRTGVPSMNTEAFF	TGTGCCAGCAGCCGGACAGGGGTACCCAGTATGAACACTGAAGCTTTCTTT
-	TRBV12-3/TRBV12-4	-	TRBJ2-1	CASSLARDWQFF	TGTGCCAGCAGTTTAGCCCGGGACTGGCAGTTCTTC
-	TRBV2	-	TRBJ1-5	CASSPGAGQPQHF	TGTGCCAGCAGCCCAGGGGCAGGGCAGCCCCAGCATTTT
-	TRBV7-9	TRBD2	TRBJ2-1	CASSPGLAGLSSYNEQFF	TGTGCCAGCAGCCCTGGACTAGCGGGCCTGAGCTCCTACAATGAGCAGTTCTTC
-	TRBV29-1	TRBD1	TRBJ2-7	CSVNRDRVGEQYF	TGCAGCGTGAACCGGGACAGGGTCGGCGAGCAGTACTTC
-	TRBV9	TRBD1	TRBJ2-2	CASRVEVGDRGVPGELFF	TGTGCCAGCAGAGTAGAGGTCGGGGACAGGGGAGTGCCCGGGGAGCTGTTTTTT
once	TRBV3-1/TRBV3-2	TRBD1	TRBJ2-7	CASSQADRGKEQYF	TGTGCCAGCAGCCAGGCCGACAGGGGGAAAGAGCAGTACTTC
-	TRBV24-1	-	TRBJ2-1	CATSDFRGNEQFF	TGTGCCACCAGTGATTTTCGGGGCAATGAGCAGTTCTTC
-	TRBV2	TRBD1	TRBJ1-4	CASSGTGNEKLFF	TGTGCCAGCAGCGGGACAGGAAATGAAAAACTGTTTTTT
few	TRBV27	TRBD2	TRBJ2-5	CASSLSGGGTQYF	TGTGCCAGCAGTTTATCCGGCGGGGGGACCCAGTACTTC
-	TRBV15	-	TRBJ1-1	CATSRDLVNTEAFF	TGTGCCACCAGCAGAGATCTAGTGAACACTGAAGCTTTCTTT
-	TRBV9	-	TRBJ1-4	CASSAGGATNEKLFF	TGTGCCAGCAGCGCCGGGGGGGCAACTAATGAAAAACTGTTTTTT
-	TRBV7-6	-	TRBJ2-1	CASSLSWPDRNNEQFF	TGTGCCAGCAGCTTATCCTGGCCCGACAGAAACAATGAGCAGTTCTTC
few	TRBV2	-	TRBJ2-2	CASAKAGVSGELFF	TGTGCCAGCGCGAAGGCAGGGGTGTCCGGGGAGCTGTTTTTT
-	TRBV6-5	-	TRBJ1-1	CASSYSGGQNTEAFF	TGTGCCAGCAGTTATTCGGGCGGGCAGAACACTGAAGCTTTCTTT
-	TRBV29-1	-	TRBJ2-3	CSVWTTTHTQYF	TGCAGCGTTTGGACCACGACCCATACGCAGTATTTT
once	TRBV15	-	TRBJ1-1	CATSSDTPNTEAFF	TGTGCCACCAGCAGTGACACCCCGAACACTGAAGCTTTCTTT
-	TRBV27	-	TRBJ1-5	CASRITTDSNQPQHF	TGTGCCAGCAGAATTACGACGGATAGCAATCAGCCCCAGCATTTT
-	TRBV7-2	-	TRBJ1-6	CASSLMGSAYNSPLHF	TGTGCCAGCAGCTTGATGGGGAGCGCCTATAATTCACCCCTCCACTTT
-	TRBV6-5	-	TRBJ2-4	CASSYDRKNIQYF	TGTGCCAGCAGTTACGACAGAAAAAACATTCAGTACTTC
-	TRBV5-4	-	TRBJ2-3	CASSEGDTQYF	TGTGCCAGCAGCGAGGGAGATACGCAGTATTTT
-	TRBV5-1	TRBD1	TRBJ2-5	CASSLGTGQQETQYF	TGCGCCAGCAGCTTGGGGACAGGACAGCAAGAGACCCAGTACTTC
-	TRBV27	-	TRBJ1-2	CASSLMDGYTF	TGTGCCAGCAGCTTAATGGATGGCTACACCTTC
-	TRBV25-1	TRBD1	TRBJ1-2	CASSEMRTGRGRSGYTF	TGTGCCAGCAGTGAAATGAGAACGGGCAGGGGGCGTAGTGGCTACACCTTC
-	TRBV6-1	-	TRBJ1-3	CASSELGLVNTIYF	TGTGCCAGCAGTGAACTGGGTTTGGTAAACACCATATATTTT
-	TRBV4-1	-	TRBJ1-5	CASSHNLQGRNQPQHF	TGCGCCAGCAGCCATAACCTACAGGGTCGGAATCAGCCCCAGCATTTT
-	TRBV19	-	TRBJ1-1	CASSPSVTLNTEAFF	TGTGCCAGTAGTCCATCCGTGACACTGAACACTGAAGCTTTCTTT
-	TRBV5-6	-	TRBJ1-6	CASSWAGQTLSSPLHF	TGTGCCAGCAGCTGGGCCGGACAGACGCTTAGTTCACCCCTCCACTTT
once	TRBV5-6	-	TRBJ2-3	CASSGRRGKDTQYF	TGTGCCAGCAGCGGCAGGAGGGGGAAAGATACGCAGTATTTT
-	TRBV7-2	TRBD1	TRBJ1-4	CASSLEGVFRDRDEKLFF	TGTGCCAGCAGCTTAGAGGGCGTATTCCGGGACAGGGACGAAAAACTGTTTTTT
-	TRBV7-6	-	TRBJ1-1	CASSWRWADEAFF	TGTGCCAGCAGCTGGAGGTGGGCCGATGAAGCTTTCTTT
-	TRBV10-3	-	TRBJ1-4	CAIERKTKANEKLFF	TGTGCCATCGAACGAAAAACGAAAGCTAATGAAAAACTGTTTTTT
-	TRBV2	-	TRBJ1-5	CATMSWENQPQHF	TGTGCCACCATGAGTTGGGAGAATCAGCCCCAGCATTTT
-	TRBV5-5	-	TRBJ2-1	CASSLGQSVNEQFF	TGTGCCAGCAGCTTGGGGCAGAGTGTGAATGAGCAGTTCTTC
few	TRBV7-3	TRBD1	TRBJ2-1	CASSRIRGLNEQFF	TGTGCCAGCAGCCGCATAAGGGGGCTGAATGAGCAGTTCTTC
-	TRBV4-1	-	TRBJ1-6	CASSQGGQAYNSPLHF	TGCGCCAGCAGCCAAGGGGGACAAGCCTATAATTCACCCCTCCACTTT
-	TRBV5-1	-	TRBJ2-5	CASSLFGTSQETQYF	TGCGCCAGCAGCTTGTTCGGGACAAGTCAAGAGACCCAGTACTTC
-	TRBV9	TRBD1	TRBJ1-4	CASSAGTGREKLFF	TGTGCCAGCAGCGCCGGGACAGGCCGGGAAAAACTGTTTTTT
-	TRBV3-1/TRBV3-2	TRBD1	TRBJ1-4	CASSHTRGTGTEKLFF	TGTGCCAGCAGCCACACCCGGGGGACAGGGACTGAAAAACTGTTTTTT
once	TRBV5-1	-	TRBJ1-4	CASSFSGAPNEKLFF	TGCGCCAGCAGCTTCTCAGGGGCCCCTAATGAAAAACTGTTTTTT
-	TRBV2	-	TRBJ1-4	CASSFSGTPGEKLFF	TGTGCCAGCAGCTTCTCCGGGACACCAGGTGAAAAACTGTTTTTT
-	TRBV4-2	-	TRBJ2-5	CASSQVTGLETQYF	TGTGCCAGCAGCCAAGTGACGGGGTTGGAGACCCAGTACTTC
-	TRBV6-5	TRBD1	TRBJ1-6	CASTDRGLGSPLHF	TGTGCCAGCACAGACAGGGGATTAGGGTCACCCCTCCACTTT
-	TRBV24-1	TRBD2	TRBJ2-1	CATSRASGGSEQFF	TGTGCCACCAGTAGGGCTAGCGGGGGATCTGAGCAGTTCTTC
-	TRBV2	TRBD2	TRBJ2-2	CASSDRGGQPGAGELFF	TGTGCCAGCAGTGATAGGGGAGGGCAGCCCGGGGCCGGGGAGCTGTTTTTT
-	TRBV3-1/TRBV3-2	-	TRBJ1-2	CASSQGDGRYGYTF	TGTGCCAGCAGCCAAGGTGACGGCCGCTATGGCTACACCTTC
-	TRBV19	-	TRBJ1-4	CASSIGRWGQTNEKLFF	TGTGCCAGTAGTATTGGCCGGTGGGGGCAAACTAATGAAAAACTGTTTTTT
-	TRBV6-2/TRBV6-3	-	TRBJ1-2	CASSAQGHWGYTF	TGTGCCAGCAGTGCTCAGGGGCATTGGGGCTACACCTTC
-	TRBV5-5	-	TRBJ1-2	CASSLGAGSYGYTF	TGTGCCAGCAGCTTGGGGGCAGGGAGCTATGGCTACACCTTC
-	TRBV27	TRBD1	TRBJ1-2	CASSLLTGGTTYGYTF	TGTGCCAGCAGTTTATTAACAGGGGGCACTACCTATGGCTACACCTTC
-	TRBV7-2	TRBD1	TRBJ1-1	CASSLSTGGTEAFF	TGTGCCAGCAGCTTATCGACAGGGGGGACTGAAGCTTTCTTT
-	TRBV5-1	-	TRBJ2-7	CASSLDPGSYEQYF	TGCGCCAGCAGCTTGGATCCGGGGAGCTACGAGCAGTACTTC
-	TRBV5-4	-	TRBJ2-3	CASSLAGQTDTQYF	TGTGCCAGCAGCTTGGCCGGTCAGACGGATACGCAGTATTTT
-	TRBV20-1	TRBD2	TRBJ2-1	CSASSAGDNEQFF	TGCAGTGCTAGTTCCGCGGGGGACAATGAGCAGTTCTTC
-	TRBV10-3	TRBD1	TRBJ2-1	CAISEILGQGASYNEQFF	TGTGCCATCAGTGAAATTTTGGGACAGGGGGCATCCTACAATGAGCAGTTCTTC
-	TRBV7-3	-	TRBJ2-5	CASSLKRGGEETQYF	TGTGCCAGCAGCTTAAAAAGAGGGGGAGAAGAGACCCAGTACTTC
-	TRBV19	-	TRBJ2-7	CASSSGQRSSYEQYF	TGTGCCAGTAGTAGCGGACAGAGAAGCTCCTACGAGCAGTACTTC